The T cell receptor (beta chain) under discussion was sequenced for a study of persistence of HIV-infected CD4 T cells. Study-wide points: TCRbeta richness was lower in CMV- and Gag-responding cells than in anti-CD3/anti-CD28-responding cells.

A note on this clone: Its antigen is not identified.

This was the immunoSEQ version 4 assay in survey mode. Each sample used up to 1 ug genomic DNA diluted to 10 ng/uL. Some clones are missing from TCRdb's copy, which holds only in-frame ones; the method was immunoSEQ multiplex PCR. The profile shows approximately 46,000 clones, around 89% of them singletons. Germline assignment: CDR1 SNHLY and CDR2 FYNNEI. This CDR3 has 15 amino acids. Trimming stripped 0 bases from V and 0 bases from J, with 6 bases between. This nonspecific control used anti-CD3/anti-CD28 bead stimulation of CD4+ T cells. Responding CD4+ T cells were sorted by upregulation of both CD40 ligand and CD69. Before stimulation, PBMCs underwent CD8+ T cell depletion.

V gene TRBV2 combines with J gene TRBJ1-3, with D hard to call. Here the sequenced sample was CD4+ T cells sorted from PBMCs after approximately 19-hour stimulation, taken from a patient who received antiretroviral therapy. The receptor comes from an adult woman with HIV who was CMV-seropositive. The CDR3 sequence is CASSEARVSGNTIYF. In nucleotides, the CDR3 is TGTGCCAGCAGTGAAGCTCGGGTCTCTGGAAACACCATATATTTT.